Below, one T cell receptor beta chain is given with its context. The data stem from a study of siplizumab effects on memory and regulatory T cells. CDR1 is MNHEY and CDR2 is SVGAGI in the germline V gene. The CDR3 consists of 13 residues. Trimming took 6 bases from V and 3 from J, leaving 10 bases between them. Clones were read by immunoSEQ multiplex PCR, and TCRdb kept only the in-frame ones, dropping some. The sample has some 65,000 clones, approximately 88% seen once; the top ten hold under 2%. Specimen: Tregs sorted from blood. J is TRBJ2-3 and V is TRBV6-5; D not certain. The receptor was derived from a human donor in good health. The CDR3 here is CASRLSFTDTQYF. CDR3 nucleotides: TGTGCCAGCAGACTCTCATTTACAGATACGCAGTATTTT.